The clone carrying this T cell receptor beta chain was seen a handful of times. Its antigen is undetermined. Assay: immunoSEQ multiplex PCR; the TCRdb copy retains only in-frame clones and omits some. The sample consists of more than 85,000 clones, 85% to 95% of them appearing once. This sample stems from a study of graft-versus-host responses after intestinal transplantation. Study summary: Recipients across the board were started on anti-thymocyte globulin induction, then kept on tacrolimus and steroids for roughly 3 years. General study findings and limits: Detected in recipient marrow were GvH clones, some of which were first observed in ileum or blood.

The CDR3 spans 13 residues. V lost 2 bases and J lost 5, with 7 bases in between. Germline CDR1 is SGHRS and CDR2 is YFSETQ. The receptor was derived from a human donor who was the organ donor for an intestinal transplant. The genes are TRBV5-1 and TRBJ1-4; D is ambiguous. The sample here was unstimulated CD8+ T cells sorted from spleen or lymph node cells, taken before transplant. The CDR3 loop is CASSLIANEKLFF. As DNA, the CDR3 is TGCGCCAGCAGCTTAATCGCGAATGAAAAACTGTTTTTT.